A single sample gave rise to the 28 T cell receptor beta chains below, sequenced in a study of blood T cell repertoires in COVID-19 (dated by TCRdb to 2020 to 2021). Libraries were built with the immunoSEQ multiplex PCR assay. TCRdb re-hosts the immuneACCESS table, in-frame sequences only. Its copies lack some clones; in the studies checked, an unresolved V gene accounts for under half of them, and the cause for the rest is not known. This sample holds under 300,000 clones; 70% to 90% were observed only once. Of the sample, 9.5% to 11% falls within the top ten clones. Sequencing was performed on peripheral blood. These TCRs come from a woman aged 70 to 79 with acute or convalescent COVID-19.

The chain couples TRBV6-5 to TRBJ1-6, with TRBD1 identical over 7 bases. This CDR3 comprises 14 residues. The germline V gene encodes CDR1 MNHEY and CDR2 SVGAGI. V lost 4 bases to trimming and J lost 9 bases; unmatched junction nucleotides: 6. In DNA, the CDR3 is TGTGCCAGCAGTTCTCGACAGGGTGGTTCACCCCTCCACTTT. It yields the protein CASSSRQGGSPLHF.

The chain carries TRBV18 and TRBJ2-1, with a weak D call TRBD1 (6 bases). The V gene's germline CDR1 is KGHSH and CDR2 LQKENI. V lost 3 bases and J 8 bases, leaving 11 bases between the germline ends. The CDR3 has 13 residues. DNA for the CDR3: TGTGCCAGCTCACCGCAGGGGTGGCATGAGCAGTTCTTC. The encoded protein is CASSPQGWHEQFF.

This chain connects TRBV6-5 to TRBJ1-5, with TRBD1 matching over 8 bases. In germline, CDR1 is MNHEY, CDR2 SVGAGI. CDR3 size: 14 residues. Unmatched junction bases numbered 8, after V lost 6 bases and J lost 7 bases. The CDR3 is CASSRGTGGQPQHF. CDR3 DNA sequence: TGTGCCAGCAGCCGCGGGACAGGTGGGCAGCCCCAGCATTTT.

This chain connects TRBV18 to TRBJ1-2; the match to TRBD1 covers 7 bases. CDR1 KGHSH and CDR2 LQKENI come from the germline V gene. There are 16 residues in the CDR3. The trim removed 5 bases at V and 3 bases at J, leaving 12 bases unmatched. The DNA of the CDR3 is TGTGCCAGCTCAGTCACGTACCCCGGGACAGACTATGGCTACACCTTC. Translating it yields CASSVTYPGTDYGYTF. Full variable domain (missing parts from reference TRBV18 and TRBJ1-2): NAGVMQNPRHLVRRRGQEARLRCSPMKGHSHVYWYRQLPEEGLKFMVYLQKENIIDESGMPKERFSAEFPKEGPSILRIQQVVRGDSAAYFCASSVTYPGTDYGYTFGSGTRLTVV.

The chain links TRBV2 to TRBJ1-4; 7 bases are a match to TRBD1. The V gene end was trimmed by 10 bases and the J gene end by 12 bases; junction bases not matched to a gene: 14. CDR1 is SNHLY, CDR2 FYNNEI, per germline. The CDR3 extends over 13 amino acids. The CDR3 region has the DNA TGTGCCACCTCAGTAGGGACAGCGCTGGAACTGTTTTTT. Translation gives CATSVGTALELFF.

This clone was picked up one time. The gene calls are TRBV7-2 and TRBJ1-6; D unclear. This CDR3 contains 13 residues. Trimming removed 5 bases from V and 7 bases from J, with 9 bases in between. CDR1 is SGHTA and CDR2 is FQGNSA in the germline V gene. CDR3 amino acids: CASSLLLNSPLHF. Written as DNA, the CDR3 is TGTGCCAGCAGCCTCCTACTAAATTCACCCCTCCACTTT.

The CDR3 protein is CASSPRKRQGSEQYF. The CDR3 DNA sequence: TGTGCCAGCAGCCCTAGGAAACGACAGGGCTCCGAGCAGTACTTC. The V call is TRBV2, the J call TRBJ2-7, with TRBD1 matching 7 bases. V trimming: 6 bases; J trimming: 6 bases; junction bases outside the gene matches: 14. Germline CDR1 and CDR2: SNHLY and FYNNEI. The CDR3 extends over 15 amino acids.

The chain is built from TRBV18 and TRBJ2-5; 7 nucleotides align to TRBD1. This CDR3 has 15 residues. After removal of 6 bases from V and 5 bases from J, the junction contained 12 bases not matched to a gene. Germline V gene data show CDR1 as KGHSH and CDR2 as LQKENI. The CDR3 sequence is CASSHRQGEGETQYF. DNA for the CDR3: TGTGCCAGCTCCCACAGACAGGGCGAGGGGGAGACCCAGTACTTC.

This clone was detected a few times. The V gene is TRBV2, the J gene TRBJ2-1; TRBD2 is a possible D gene (5 bases). CDR1 and CDR2 (germline): SNHLY, FYNNEI. Between the trimmed V and J ends, which lost 8 bases and 10 bases, there was a span of 12 bases. The CDR3 spans 11 residues. CDR3 residues: CASEGPREQFF. DNA of the CDR3: TGTGCCAGCGAGGGTCCAAGGGAGCAGTTCTTC.

The V and J genes are TRBV5-1 and TRBJ2-1, with TRBD2 matching over 10 bases. The trim removed 0 bases at V and 10 bases at J, leaving 10 bases unmatched. There are 16 residues in the CDR3. In germline, CDR1 is SGHRS, CDR2 YFSETQ. The chain's CDR3 is CASSLARASGGTEQFF. The CDR3 DNA follows: TGCGCCAGCAGCTTGGCCCGGGCTAGCGGGGGCACCGAGCAGTTCTTC.

V and J are TRBV3-1 (or the pseudogene TRBV3-2) and TRBJ2-2; 7 nucleotides align to TRBD1. Unmatched junction bases numbered 3, after V lost 2 bases and J lost 0 bases. The CDR3 sequence is 16 residues long. Germline V CDR1 and CDR2: LGHDT, YNNKEL (reference sequence). In DNA form, the CDR3 reads TGTGCCAGCAGCCAACGGACAGGTCCGAACACCGGGGAGCTGTTTTTT. Encoded protein: CASSQRTGPNTGELFF.

As for this clone: Different DNA sequences within this sample yield the same CDR3. This chain connects TRBV12-3 or TRBV12-4 to TRBJ2-1, with TRBD2 as a possible D gene (5 bases). The CDR3 sequence is 11 residues long. Trimming took off 5 bases at V and 6 bases at J, with 5 bases between the two ends. The CDR3 is CASSRGNEQFF. The CDR3 nucleotides read TGTGCCAGCAGTCGGGGCAATGAGCAGTTCTTC.

The V and J genes are TRBV2 and TRBJ1-5; the match to TRBD1 covers 8 bases. The CDR3 totals 14 residues. J was trimmed by 6 bases and V by 8 bases; bases with no gene match: 9. Germline CDR1 is SNHLY and CDR2 is FYNNEI. The CDR3 DNA reads as TGTGCCAGCCAAGGACAGGGAAGGACTCAGCCCCAGCATTTT. Translated, it gives CASQGQGRTQPQHF.

This chain links TRBV5-1 with TRBJ2-7; 8 bases align to TRBD2. The germline gives CDR1 SGHRS, CDR2 YFSETQ. The CDR3 extends over 15 amino acids. The junction had 6 bases not matched to a gene; V was cut back by 2 bases and J by 2 bases. The CDR3 DNA follows: TGCGCCAGCAGCTTTACCCCCGGGGGGGCCTACGAGCAGTACTTC. Translation: CASSFTPGGAYEQYF.

CDR3 DNA sequence: TGCGCCAGCAGCTTGGGAGGCGGTCAGGGAAACACCGGGGAGCTGTTTTTT. Protein: CASSLGGGQGNTGELFF. The V call is TRBV5-1, the J call TRBJ2-2, with a possible D match to TRBD1 (5 bases). Per germline, CDR1 SGHRS and CDR2 YFSETQ. There are 17 residues in the CDR3. Between the trimmed V and J ends, which lost 0 bases and 2 bases, there was a span of 14 bases.

The V and J genes are TRBV27 and TRBJ2-1; TRBD2 matches 8 bases. The CDR3 totals 14 residues. CDR1 is MNHEY and CDR2 is SMNVEV in the germline V gene (reference sequence). V was pared by 8 bases and J by 2 bases, with 5 bases of the junction left unmatched. CDR3 sequence: CASVGGLAYNEQFF. In nucleotides, the CDR3 is TGTGCCAGCGTTGGGGGACTAGCCTACAATGAGCAGTTCTTC.

The rearrangement links TRBV5-1 to TRBJ2-1, with 10 bases fitting TRBD1. The CDR3 is 15 residues long. Germline V CDR1 and CDR2: SGHRS, YFSETQ. The V segment lost 0 bases and the J segment 10 bases; nucleotides outside the gene matches: 7. In DNA, the CDR3 is TGCGCCAGCAGCTTGGGGCGACAGGGGGCCCGGGAGCAGTTCTTC. Protein sequence: CASSLGRQGAREQFF.

In its sample, this clone was seen once. As DNA, the CDR3 is TGTGCCAGCAGCCAGGGACTCGGAGAGACCCAGTACTTC. This translates into CASSQGLGETQYF. This chain uses TRBV3-1 (or the pseudogene TRBV3-2) with TRBJ2-5; possible D gene TRBD2, 6 bases. The CDR3 loop spans 13 amino acids. Trimming pared 3 bases from V and 4 bases from J, leaving 9 bases between. Germline V CDR1 and CDR2: LGHDT, YNNKEL (reference sequence).

The chain is built from TRBV7-6 and TRBJ2-2; 10 nucleotides agree with TRBD2. The CDR3 consists of 18 residues. From germline, CDR1 is SGHVS and CDR2 FNYEAQ. Trimming took 2 bases from V and 0 from J; bases not matched to a gene: 6. In nucleotides, the CDR3 is TGTGCCAGCAGCTTACGAGCGGGGGGGCCCTCGAACACCGGGGAGCTGTTTTTT. This codes for CASSLRAGGPSNTGELFF.

The chain has TRBV29-1 and TRBJ1-1; D is possibly TRBD1 (5 bases). The germline V gene encodes CDR1 SQVTM and CDR2 ANQGSEA. Trimming took off 4 bases at V and 0 bases at J, with 12 bases between the two ends. CDR3 length: 14 amino acids. This chain's CDR3 is CSVAQGGMNTEAFF. The CDR3 region has the DNA TGCAGCGTTGCCCAGGGTGGAATGAACACTGAAGCTTTCTTT.

CDR3: CASSRDTNYEQYF. In DNA, the CDR3 is TGTGCCAGCAGCCGGGACACTAACTACGAGCAGTACTTC. The gene calls are TRBV5-6 and TRBJ2-7; weak D call: TRBD1 (6 bases). This CDR3 region has 13 residues. Deletions cut 4 bases from V and 3 bases from J, with 11 bases between. Germline V CDR1 and CDR2: SGHDT, YYEEEE. The whole variable domain, remainder taken from reference TRBV5-6 and TRBJ2-7, is DAGVTQSPTHLIKTRGQQVTLRCSPKSGHDTVSWYQQALGQGPQFIFQYYEEEERQRGNFPDRFSGHQFPNYSSELNVNALLLGDSALYLCASSRDTNYEQYFGPGTRLTVT.

This clone was recorded a few times. The chain uses TRBV30 and TRBJ1-6; maybe TRBD1 (6 bases). Trimming shortened V by 2 bases and J by 9 bases, and 23 bases separated the two germline ends. The germline CDR1 and CDR2 sequences are GTSNPN and SVGIG (reference sequence). The CDR3 spans 17 residues. This CDR3 is CAWSTPGTFLRGSPLHF. CDR3 sequence (DNA): TGTGCCTGGAGTACACCCGGGACATTTCTTAGAGGTTCACCCCTCCACTTT.

This clone occurred a few times. The rearrangement joins TRBV15 to TRBJ2-7; a weak D match, TRBD1 (5 bases). V was shortened by 0 bases and J by 3 bases, with 12 bases between the two germline ends. The CDR3 loop spans 15 amino acids. The germline gives CDR1 LNHNV, CDR2 YYDKDF (reference sequence). The CDR3 bases are TGTGCCACCAGCAGAGATCTGGACAAGATCTACGAGCAGTACTTC. As protein: CATSRDLDKIYEQYF. Full variable domain (remainder filled in from reference TRBV15 and TRBJ2-7): DAMVIQNPRYQVTQFGKPVTLSCSQTLNHNVMYWYQQKSSQAPKLLFHYYDKDFNNEADTPDNFQSRRPNTSFCFLDIRSPGLGDTAMYLCATSRDLDKIYEQYFGPGTRLTVT.

The genes are TRBV23-1 and TRBJ2-7; 10 bases are a match to TRBD2. TRBV23-1 is given ORF status, its function remaining uncertain. CDR3 length equals 19 residues. J was trimmed by 2 bases and V by 4 bases; bases with no gene match: 17. The DNA for the CDR3 is TGCGCCAGCAGTCGGTCTAGCGGGGGAGCCCCGGCCGTGGCCTACGAGCAGTACTTC. This codes for CASSRSSGGAPAVAYEQYF.

This chain uses TRBV12-2 with TRBJ2-5; the table's D gene call, TRBD2, was not cross checked with the DNA. TRBV12-2 is a recognized pseudogene. The length of the CDR3 is 13 residues. The CDR3 bases are TGTGCAAGTCGCTTAGCGGAGGGAGAGACCCAGTACTTC. Residues: CASRLAEGETQYF.

The chain uses TRBV3-1 (or the pseudogene TRBV3-2) and TRBJ2-7, with a weak D call TRBD2 (7 bases). The CDR3 runs to 15 residues. Germline CDR1 reads LGHDT; CDR2 reads YNNKEL (reference sequence). Trimming pared 2 bases from V and 7 bases from J, leaving 18 bases between. As DNA, the CDR3 is TGTGCCAGCAGCCAACAAGGAAGGGGGGGCGGTGAGCAGTACTTC. It yields the protein CASSQQGRGGGEQYF.

The chain uses TRBV5-1 and TRBJ2-3, with D possibly matching TRBD1 (6 bases). The CDR3 covers 14 residues. The germline V gene encodes CDR1 SGHRS and CDR2 YFSETQ. Trimming removed 5 bases from V and 4 bases from J, with 14 bases in between. CDR3 sequence reads: CASRFEGVADTQYF. The CDR3 DNA reads as TGCGCCAGCAGATTTGAGGGGGTGGCAGATACGCAGTATTTT.

This clone was recorded a few times. The chain links TRBV19 to TRBJ1-2; 7 positions match TRBD1. Trimming cost V 5 bases and J 8 bases; bases outside gene matches: 11. CDR3 length equals 14 residues. Germline V CDR1 and CDR2: LNHDA, SQIVND (reference sequence). CDR3 nucleotides: TGTGCCAGTAGTCCGTCCAACAGGGGCCAGGGCTACACCTTC. The encoded protein is CASSPSNRGQGYTF.